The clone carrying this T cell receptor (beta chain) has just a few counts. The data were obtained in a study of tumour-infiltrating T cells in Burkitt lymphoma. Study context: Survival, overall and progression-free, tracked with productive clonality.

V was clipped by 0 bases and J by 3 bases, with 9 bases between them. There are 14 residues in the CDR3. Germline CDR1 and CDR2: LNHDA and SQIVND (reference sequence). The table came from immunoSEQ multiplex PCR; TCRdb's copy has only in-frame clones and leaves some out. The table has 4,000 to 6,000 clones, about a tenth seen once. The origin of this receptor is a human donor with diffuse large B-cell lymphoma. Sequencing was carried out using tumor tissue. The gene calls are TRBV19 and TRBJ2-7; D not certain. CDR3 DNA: TGTGCCAGTAGTATAGATCGCCGCGGCTACGAGCAGTACTTC. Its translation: CASSIDRRGYEQYF. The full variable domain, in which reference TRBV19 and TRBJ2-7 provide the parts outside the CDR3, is DGGITQSPKYLFRKEGQNVTLSCEQNLNHDAMYWYRQDPGQGLRLIYYSQIVNDFQKGDIAEGYSVSREKKESFPLTVTSAQKNPTAFYLCASSIDRRGYEQYFGPGTRLTVT.